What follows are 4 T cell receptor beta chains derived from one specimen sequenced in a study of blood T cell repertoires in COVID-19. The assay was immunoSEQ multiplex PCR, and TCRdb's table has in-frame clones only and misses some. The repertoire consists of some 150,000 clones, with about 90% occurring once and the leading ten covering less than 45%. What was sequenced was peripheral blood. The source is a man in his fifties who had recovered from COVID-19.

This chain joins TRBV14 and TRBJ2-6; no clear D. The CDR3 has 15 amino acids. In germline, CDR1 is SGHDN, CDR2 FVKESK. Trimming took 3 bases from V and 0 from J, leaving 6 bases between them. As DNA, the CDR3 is TGTGCCAGCAGCCACTCCAGCTCTGGGGCCAACGTCCTGACTTTC. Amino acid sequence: CASSHSSSGANVLTF.

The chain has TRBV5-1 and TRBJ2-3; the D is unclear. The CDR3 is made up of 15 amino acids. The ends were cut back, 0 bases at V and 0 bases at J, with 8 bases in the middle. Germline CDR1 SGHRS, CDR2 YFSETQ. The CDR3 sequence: CASSLDRPSTDTQYF. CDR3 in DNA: TGCGCCAGCAGCTTGGACAGACCTAGCACAGATACGCAGTATTTT.

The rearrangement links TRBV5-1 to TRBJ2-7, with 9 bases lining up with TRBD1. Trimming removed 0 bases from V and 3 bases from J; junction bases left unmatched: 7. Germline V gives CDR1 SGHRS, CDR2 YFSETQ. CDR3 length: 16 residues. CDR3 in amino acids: CASSLDRTGVVYEQYF. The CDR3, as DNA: TGCGCCAGCAGCTTGGATAGGACAGGGGTGGTCTACGAGCAGTACTTC.

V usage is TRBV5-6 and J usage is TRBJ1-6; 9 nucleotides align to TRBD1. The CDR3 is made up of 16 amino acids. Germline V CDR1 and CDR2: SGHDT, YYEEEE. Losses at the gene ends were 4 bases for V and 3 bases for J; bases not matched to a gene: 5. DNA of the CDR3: TGTGCCAGCAGCCAGGGGACAGGGAGCTATAATTCACCCCTCCACTTT. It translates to CASSQGTGSYNSPLHF.